This TCR beta chain is drawn from a study of blood T cell repertoires in COVID-19. Repertoires were generated with immunoSEQ multiplex PCR, while TCRdb's copy carries only in-frame clones and drops some. The sample lists around 290,000 clones, about 93% occurring once. V trimming: 7 bases; J trimming: 1 base; junction bases outside the gene matches: 5. The CDR3 is 16 amino acids. Germline V CDR1 and CDR2: KGHDR, SFDVKD. This rearrangement joins TRBV24-1 to TRBJ2-1, with TRBD2 identical over 11 bases. Sequencing was done on a sample of PBMCs or T cells enriched from blood (not recorded which). This TCR derives from a woman aged 25-40 years who had recovered from COVID-19. CDR3 nucleotide sequence: TGTGCCACCAGCTTTAGCGGGAGGGAGTCCTACAATGAGCAGTTCTTC. Its protein is CATSFSGRESYNEQFF.